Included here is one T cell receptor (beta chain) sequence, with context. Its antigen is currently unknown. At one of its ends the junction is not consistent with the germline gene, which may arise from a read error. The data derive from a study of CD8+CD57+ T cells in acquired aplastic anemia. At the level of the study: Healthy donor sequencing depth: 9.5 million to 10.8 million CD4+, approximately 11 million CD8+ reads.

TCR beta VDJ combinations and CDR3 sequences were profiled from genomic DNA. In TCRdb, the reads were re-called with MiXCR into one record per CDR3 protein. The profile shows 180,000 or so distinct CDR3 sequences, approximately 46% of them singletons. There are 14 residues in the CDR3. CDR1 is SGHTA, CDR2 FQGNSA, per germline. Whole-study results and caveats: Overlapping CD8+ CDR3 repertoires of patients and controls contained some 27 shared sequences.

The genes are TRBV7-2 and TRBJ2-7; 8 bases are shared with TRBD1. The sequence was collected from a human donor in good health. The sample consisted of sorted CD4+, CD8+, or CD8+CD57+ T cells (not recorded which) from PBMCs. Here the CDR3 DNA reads TGTGCCAGCAGCAACAGGGGGTACAGGGACGAGCAGCACTTC. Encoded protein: CASSNRGYRDEQHF.